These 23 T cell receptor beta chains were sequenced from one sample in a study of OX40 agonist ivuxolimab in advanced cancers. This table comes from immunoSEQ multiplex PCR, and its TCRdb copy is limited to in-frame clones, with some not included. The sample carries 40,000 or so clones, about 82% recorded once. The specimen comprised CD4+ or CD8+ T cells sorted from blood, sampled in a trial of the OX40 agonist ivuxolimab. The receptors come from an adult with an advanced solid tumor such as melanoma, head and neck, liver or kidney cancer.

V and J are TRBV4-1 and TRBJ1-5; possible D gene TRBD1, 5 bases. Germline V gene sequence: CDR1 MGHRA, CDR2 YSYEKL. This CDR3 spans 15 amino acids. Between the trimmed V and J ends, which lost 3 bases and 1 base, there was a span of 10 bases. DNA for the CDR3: TGCGCCAGCAGCCAGGGGTGGGACAGCAATCAGCCCCAGCATTTT. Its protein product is CASSQGWDSNQPQHF.

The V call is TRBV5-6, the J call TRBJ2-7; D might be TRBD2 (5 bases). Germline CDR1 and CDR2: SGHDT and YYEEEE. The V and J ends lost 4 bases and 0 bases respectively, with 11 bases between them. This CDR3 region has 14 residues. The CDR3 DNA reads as TGTGCCAGCAGCCACCGGAGGAGCTCCTACGAGCAGTACTTC. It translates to CASSHRRSSYEQYF.

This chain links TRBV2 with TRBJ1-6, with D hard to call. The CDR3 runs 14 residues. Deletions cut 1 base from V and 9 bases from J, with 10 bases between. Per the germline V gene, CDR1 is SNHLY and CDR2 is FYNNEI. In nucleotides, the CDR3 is TGTGCCAGCAGTGAAGAGGGAAGTGTTTCACCCCTCCACTTT. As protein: CASSEEGSVSPLHF.

CDR3 in DNA: TGTGCCAGCAGCTTAGTGGACTGGGAGTCCTACGAGCAGTACTTC. This encodes CASSLVDWESYEQYF. V and J are TRBV7-9 and TRBJ2-7, with D maybe TRBD2 (5 bases). Trimming left V 1 base short and J 1 base short, with 11 bases between. Germline CDR1 is SEHNR and CDR2 is FQNEAQ (reference sequence). The CDR3 runs 15 residues.

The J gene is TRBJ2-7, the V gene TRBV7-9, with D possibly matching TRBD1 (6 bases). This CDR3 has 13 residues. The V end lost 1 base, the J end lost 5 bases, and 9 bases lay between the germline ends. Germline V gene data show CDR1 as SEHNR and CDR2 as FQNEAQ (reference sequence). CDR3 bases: TGTGCCAGCAGCTTAGTTACAGGGAACGAGCAGTACTTC. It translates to CASSLVTGNEQYF.

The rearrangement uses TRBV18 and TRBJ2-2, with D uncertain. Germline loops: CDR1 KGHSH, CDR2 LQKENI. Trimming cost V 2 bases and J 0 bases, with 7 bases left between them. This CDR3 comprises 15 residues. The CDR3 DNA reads TGTGCCAGCTCACCAGGACGGGCGAACACCGGGGAGCTGTTTTTT. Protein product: CASSPGRANTGELFF.

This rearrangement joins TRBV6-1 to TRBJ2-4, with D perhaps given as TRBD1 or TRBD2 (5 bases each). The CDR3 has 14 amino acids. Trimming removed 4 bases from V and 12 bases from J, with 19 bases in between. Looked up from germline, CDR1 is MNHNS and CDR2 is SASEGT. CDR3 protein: CASSVTGTAGAQYF. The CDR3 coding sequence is TGTGCCAGCAGTGTAACCGGGACCGCTGGGGCTCAGTACTTC.

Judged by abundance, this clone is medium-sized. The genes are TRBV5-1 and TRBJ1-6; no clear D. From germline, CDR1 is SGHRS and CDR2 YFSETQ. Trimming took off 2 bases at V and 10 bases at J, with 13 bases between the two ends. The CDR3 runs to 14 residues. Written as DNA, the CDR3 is TGCGCCAGCAGCTTTAACGGTGCGGGGTCACCCCTCCACTTT. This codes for CASSFNGAGSPLHF.

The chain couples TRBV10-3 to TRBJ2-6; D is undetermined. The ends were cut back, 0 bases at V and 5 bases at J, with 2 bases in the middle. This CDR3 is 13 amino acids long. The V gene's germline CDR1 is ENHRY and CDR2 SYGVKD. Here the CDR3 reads CAISESWANVLTF. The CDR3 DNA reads TGTGCCATCAGTGAGTCGTGGGCCAACGTCCTGACTTTC.

CDR3 DNA: TGTGCCAGCAGCCAAAATAGTGGACACCTTAAGAGTTACGAGCAGTACTTC. Amino acid sequence: CASSQNSGHLKSYEQYF. The rearrangement joins TRBV11-1 to TRBJ2-7, with a tentative D call TRBD1 (5 bases). Between the trimmed V and J ends, which lost 5 bases and 4 bases, there was a span of 24 bases. CDR3 length: 17 residues. CDR1 SGHAT and CDR2 FQDESV come from the germline V gene (reference sequence).

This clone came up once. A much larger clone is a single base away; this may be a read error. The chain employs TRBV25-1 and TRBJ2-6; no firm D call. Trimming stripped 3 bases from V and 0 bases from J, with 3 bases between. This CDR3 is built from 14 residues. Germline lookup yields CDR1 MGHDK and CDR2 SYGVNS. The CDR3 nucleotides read TGTGCCAGCAGTGACAGCTCTGGGGCCAACGTCCTGACTTTC. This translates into CASSDSSGANVLTF. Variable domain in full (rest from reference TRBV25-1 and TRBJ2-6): EADIYQTPRYLVIGTGKKITLECSQTMGHDKMYWYQQDPGMELHLIHYSYGVNSTEKGDLSSESTVSRIRTEHFPLTLESARPSHTSQYLCASSDSSGANVLTFGAGSRLTVL.

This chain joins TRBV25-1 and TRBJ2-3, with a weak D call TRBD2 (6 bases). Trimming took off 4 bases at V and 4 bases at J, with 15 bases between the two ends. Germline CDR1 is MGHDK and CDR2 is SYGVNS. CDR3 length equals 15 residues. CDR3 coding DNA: TGTGCCAGCAGTGGACTAGGATTTTCGGCAGATACGCAGTATTTT. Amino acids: CASSGLGFSADTQYF.

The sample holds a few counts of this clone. CDR3 DNA: TGCGCCAGCAGCCCCCGCGTAGGGAGTATAGGCACAGATACGCAGTATTTT. Translating gives CASSPRVGSIGTDTQYF. The chain employs TRBV5-1 and TRBJ2-3; maybe TRBD2 (5 bases). This CDR3 spans 17 amino acids. V was cut by 4 bases and J by 1 base, with 19 bases left in between. Germline V CDR1 and CDR2: SGHRS, YFSETQ.

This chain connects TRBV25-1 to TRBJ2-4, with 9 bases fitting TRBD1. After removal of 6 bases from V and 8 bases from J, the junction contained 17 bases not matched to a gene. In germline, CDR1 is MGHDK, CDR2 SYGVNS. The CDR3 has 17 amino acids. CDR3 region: CASRATGTGFRKDIQYF. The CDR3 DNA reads TGTGCCAGCAGGGCGACCGGGACAGGGTTTCGGAAGGACATTCAGTACTTC.

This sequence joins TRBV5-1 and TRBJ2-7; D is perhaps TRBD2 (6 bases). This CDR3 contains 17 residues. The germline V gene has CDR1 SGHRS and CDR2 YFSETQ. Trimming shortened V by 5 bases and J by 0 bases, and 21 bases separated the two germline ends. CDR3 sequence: CASRARDSSASSYEQYF. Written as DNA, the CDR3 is TGCGCCAGCAGGGCGAGGGACTCAAGTGCGAGCTCCTACGAGCAGTACTTC.

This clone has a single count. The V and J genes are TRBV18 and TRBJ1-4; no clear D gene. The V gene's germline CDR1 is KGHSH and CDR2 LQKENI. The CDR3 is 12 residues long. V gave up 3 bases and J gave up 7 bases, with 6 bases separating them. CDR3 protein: CASSPGSEKLFF. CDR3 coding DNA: TGTGCCAGCTCACCGGGAAGTGAAAAACTGTTTTTT. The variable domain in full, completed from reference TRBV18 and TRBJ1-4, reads NAGVMQNPRHLVRRRGQEARLRCSPMKGHSHVYWYRQLPEEGLKFMVYLQKENIIDESGMPKERFSAEFPKEGPSILRIQQVVRGDSAAYFCASSPGSEKLFFGSGTQLSVL.

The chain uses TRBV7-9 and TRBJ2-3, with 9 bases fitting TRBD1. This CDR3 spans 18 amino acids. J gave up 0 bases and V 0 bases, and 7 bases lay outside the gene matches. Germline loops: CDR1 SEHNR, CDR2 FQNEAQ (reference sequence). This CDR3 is CASSLALGQGTSTDTQYF. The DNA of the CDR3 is TGTGCCAGCAGCTTAGCGCTCGGACAGGGGACTAGCACAGATACGCAGTATTTT. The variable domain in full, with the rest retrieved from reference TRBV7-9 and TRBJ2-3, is DTGVSQNPRHKITKRGQNVTFRCDPISEHNRLYWYRQTLGQGPEFLTYFQNEAQLEKSRLLSDRFSAERPKGSFSTLEIQRTEQGDSAMYLCASSLALGQGTSTDTQYFGPGTRLTVL.

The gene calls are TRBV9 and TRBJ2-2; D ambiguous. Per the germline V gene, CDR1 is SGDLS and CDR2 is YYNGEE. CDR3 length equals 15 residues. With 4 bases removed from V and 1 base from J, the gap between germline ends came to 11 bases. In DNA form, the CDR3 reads TGTGCCAGCAGCTTGTGGTCAGTGAACACCGGGGAGCTGTTTTTT. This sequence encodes CASSLWSVNTGELFF. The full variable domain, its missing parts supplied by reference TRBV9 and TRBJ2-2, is DSGVTQTPKHLITATGQRVTLRCSPRSGDLSVYWYQQSLDQGLQFLIQYYNGEERAKGNILERFSAQQFPDLHSELNLSSLELGDSALYFCASSLWSVNTGELFFGEGSRLTVL.

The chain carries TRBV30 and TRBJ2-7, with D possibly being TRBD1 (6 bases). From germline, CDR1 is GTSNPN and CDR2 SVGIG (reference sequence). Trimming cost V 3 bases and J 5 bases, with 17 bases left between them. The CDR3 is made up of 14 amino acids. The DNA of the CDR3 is TGTGCCTGGAGCCTAACAGGGCCGAGGGACGAGCAGTACTTC. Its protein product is CAWSLTGPRDEQYF.

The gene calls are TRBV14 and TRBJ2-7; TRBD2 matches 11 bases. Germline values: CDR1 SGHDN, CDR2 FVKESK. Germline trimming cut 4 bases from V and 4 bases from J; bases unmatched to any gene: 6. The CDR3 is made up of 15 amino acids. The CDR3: CASSRNSGGAYEQYF. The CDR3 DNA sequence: TGTGCCAGCAGCCGAAATAGCGGGGGGGCTTACGAGCAGTACTTC.

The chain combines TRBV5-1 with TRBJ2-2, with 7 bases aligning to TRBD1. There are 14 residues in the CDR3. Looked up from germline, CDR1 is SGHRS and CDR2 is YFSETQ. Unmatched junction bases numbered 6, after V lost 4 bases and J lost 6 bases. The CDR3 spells CASSLHRGSGELFF. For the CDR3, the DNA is TGCGCCAGCAGCCTCCACAGGGGATCCGGGGAGCTGTTTTTT.

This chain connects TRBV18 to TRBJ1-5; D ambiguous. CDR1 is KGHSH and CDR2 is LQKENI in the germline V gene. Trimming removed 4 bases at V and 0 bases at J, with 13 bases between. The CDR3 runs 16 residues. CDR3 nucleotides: TGTGCCAGCTCACTGTCGGGCTCTTATAGCAATCAGCCCCAGCATTTT. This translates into CASSLSGSYSNQPQHF.

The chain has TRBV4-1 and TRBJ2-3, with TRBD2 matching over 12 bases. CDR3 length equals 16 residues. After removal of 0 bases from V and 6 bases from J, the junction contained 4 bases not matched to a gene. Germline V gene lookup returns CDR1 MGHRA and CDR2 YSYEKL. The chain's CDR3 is CASSQELAGGRDTQYF. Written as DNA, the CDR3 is TGCGCCAGCAGCCAAGAGCTAGCGGGGGGGCGGGATACGCAGTATTTT.